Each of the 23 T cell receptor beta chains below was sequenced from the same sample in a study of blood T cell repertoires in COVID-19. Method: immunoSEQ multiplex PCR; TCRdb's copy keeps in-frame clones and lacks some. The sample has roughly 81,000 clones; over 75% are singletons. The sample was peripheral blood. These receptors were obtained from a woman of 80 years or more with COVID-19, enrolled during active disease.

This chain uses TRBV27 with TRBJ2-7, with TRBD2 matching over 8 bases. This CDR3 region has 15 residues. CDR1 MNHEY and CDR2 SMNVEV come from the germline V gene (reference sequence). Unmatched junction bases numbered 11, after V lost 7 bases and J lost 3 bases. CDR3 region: CASTPASGGYYEQYF. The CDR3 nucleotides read TGTGCCAGCACTCCGGCCAGCGGGGGTTACTACGAGCAGTACTTC.

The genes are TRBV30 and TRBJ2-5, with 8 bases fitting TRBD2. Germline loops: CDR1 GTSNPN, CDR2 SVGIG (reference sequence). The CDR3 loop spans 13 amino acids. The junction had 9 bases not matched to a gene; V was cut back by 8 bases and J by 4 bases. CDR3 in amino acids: CAASVAGIETQYF. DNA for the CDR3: TGTGCCGCCTCGGTAGCGGGAATAGAGACCCAGTACTTC.

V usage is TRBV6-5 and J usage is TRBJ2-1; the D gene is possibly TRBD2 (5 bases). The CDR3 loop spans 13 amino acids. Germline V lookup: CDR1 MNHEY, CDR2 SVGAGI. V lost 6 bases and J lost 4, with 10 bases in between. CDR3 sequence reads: CASRFTGYNEQFF. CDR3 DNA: TGTGCCAGCAGATTTACGGGGTACAATGAGCAGTTCTTC.

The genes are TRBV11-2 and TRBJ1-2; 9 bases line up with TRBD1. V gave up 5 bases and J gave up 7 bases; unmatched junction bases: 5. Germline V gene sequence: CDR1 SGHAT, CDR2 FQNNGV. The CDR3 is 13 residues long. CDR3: CASSIQGARGYTF. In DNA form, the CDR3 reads TGTGCCAGCAGCATACAGGGGGCTCGTGGCTACACCTTC. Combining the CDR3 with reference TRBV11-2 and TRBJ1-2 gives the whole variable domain EAGVAQSPRYKIIEKRQSVAFWCNPISGHATLYWYQQILGQGPKLLIQFQNNGVVDDSQLPKDRFSAERLKGVDSTLKIQPAKLEDSAVYLCASSIQGARGYTFGSGTRLTVV.

CDR3: CATLTSGTGNYGYTF. As DNA, the CDR3 is TGTGCCACCTTAACGAGCGGGACAGGGAACTATGGCTACACCTTC. The chain is built from TRBV28 and TRBJ1-2; 9 bases match TRBD1. The CDR3 consists of 15 residues. The V gene's germline CDR1 is MDHEN and CDR2 SYDVKM. With V trimmed by 10 bases and J by 2 bases, 11 bases remained unmatched.

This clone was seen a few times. This chain's CDR3 is CASSQPDRGREQPQHF. The CDR3 nucleotides read TGTGCCAGCAGCCAGCCGGACAGGGGGCGCGAACAGCCCCAGCATTTT. The V gene is TRBV4-2, the J gene TRBJ1-5, with TRBD1 identical over 11 bases. Germline V gene sequence: CDR1 LGHNA, CDR2 YNFKEQ. With 3 bases clipped from V and 7 bases from J, the junction kept 8 bases outside the gene matches. The length of the CDR3 is 16 residues.

The CDR3 coding sequence is TGTGCCAGCAGTGAAGCCAGGGCCCCCGGCACTGAAGCTTTCTTT. It yields the protein CASSEARAPGTEAFF. The chain joins TRBV2 to TRBJ1-1; D is perhaps TRBD1 (5 bases). The CDR3 covers 15 residues. The germline CDR1 and CDR2 sequences are SNHLY and FYNNEI. V lost 0 bases, J lost 4 bases, and 12 bases lay in between.

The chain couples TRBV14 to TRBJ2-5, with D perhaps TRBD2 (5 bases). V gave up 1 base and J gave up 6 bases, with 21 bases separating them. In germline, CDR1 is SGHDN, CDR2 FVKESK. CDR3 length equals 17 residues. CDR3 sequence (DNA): TGTGCCAGCAGCCAAGGTCCGGCCACGGGGATGGGGAAGACCCAGTACTTC. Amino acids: CASSQGPATGMGKTQYF. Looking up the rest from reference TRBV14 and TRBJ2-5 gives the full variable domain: EAGVTQFPSHSVIEKGQTVTLRCDPISGHDNLYWYRRVMGKEIKFLLHFVKESKQDESGMPNNRFLAERTGGTYSTLKVQPAELEDSGVYFCASSQGPATGMGKTQYFGPGTRLLVL.

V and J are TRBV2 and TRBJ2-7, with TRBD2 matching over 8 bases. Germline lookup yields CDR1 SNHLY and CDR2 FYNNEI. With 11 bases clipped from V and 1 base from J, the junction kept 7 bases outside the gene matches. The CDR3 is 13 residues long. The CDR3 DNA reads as TGTGCCGGCTTAGCGGGGACATCCTACGAGCAGTACTTC. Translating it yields CAGLAGTSYEQYF.

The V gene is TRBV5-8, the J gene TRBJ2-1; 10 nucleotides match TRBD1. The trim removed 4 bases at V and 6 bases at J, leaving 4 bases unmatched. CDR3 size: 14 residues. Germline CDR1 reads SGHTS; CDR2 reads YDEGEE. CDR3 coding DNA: TGTGCCAGCAGCACGGGGACAGGGGTCAATGAGCAGTTCTTC. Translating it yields CASSTGTGVNEQFF.

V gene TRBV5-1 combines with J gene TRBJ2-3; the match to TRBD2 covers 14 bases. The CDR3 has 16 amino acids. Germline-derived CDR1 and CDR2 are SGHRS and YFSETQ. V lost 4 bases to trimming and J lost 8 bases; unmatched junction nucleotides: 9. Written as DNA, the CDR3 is TGCGCCAGCAGCCCAGGACTAGCGGGAGGCCCGATTACGCAGTATTTT. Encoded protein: CASSPGLAGGPITQYF.

The CDR3 bases are TGTGCCAGCAGCTTAGAGGGACTAGCGGTGCTCAATGAGCAGTTCTTC. Protein sequence: CASSLEGLAVLNEQFF. The V and J genes are TRBV7-2 and TRBJ2-1, with TRBD2 matching 11 bases. Germline values: CDR1 SGHTA, CDR2 FQGNSA. V was clipped by 1 base and J by 6 bases; unmatched bases: 5. The CDR3 has 16 amino acids.

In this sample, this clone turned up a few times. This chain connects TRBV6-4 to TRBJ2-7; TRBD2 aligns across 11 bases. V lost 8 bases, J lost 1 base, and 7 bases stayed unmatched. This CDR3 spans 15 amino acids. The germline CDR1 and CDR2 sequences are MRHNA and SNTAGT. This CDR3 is CASPMTSGISYEQYF. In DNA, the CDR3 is TGTGCCAGCCCGATGACTAGCGGGATTTCCTACGAGCAGTACTTC.

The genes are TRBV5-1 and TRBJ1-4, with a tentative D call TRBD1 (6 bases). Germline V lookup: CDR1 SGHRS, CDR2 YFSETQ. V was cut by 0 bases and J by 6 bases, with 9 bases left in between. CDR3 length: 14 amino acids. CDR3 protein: CASSLAGADEKLFF. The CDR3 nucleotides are TGCGCCAGCAGCTTGGCAGGGGCGGATGAAAAACTGTTTTTT.

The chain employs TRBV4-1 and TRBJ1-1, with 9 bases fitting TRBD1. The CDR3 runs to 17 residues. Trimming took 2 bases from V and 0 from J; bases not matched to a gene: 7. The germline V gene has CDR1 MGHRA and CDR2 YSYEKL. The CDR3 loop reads CASSQTGQGRMNTEAFF. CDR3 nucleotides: TGCGCCAGCAGCCAAACCGGACAGGGGAGGATGAACACTGAAGCTTTCTTT.

CDR3 residues: CASSVAPDRNYEQYF. The CDR3 DNA is TGTGCCAGCAGCGTAGCTCCGGACAGGAACTACGAGCAGTACTTC. The chain carries TRBV9 and TRBJ2-7, with 7 nucleotides matching TRBD1. The CDR3 is 15 amino acids. V shed 0 bases, J shed 3 bases, and the junction held 6 bases outside the gene matches. Germline CDR1 and CDR2: SGDLS and YYNGEE.

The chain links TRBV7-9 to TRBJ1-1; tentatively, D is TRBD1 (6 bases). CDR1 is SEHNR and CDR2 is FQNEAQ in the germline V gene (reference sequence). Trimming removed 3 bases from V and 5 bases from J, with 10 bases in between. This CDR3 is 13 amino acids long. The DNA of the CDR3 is TGTGCCAGCAGCTTTGGGGGCGGAACTGAAGCTTTCTTT. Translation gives CASSFGGGTEAFF. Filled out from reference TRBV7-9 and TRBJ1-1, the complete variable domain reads DTGVSQNPRHKITKRGQNVTFRCDPISEHNRLYWYRQTLGQGPEFLTYFQNEAQLEKSRLLSDRFSAERPKGSFSTLEIQRTEQGDSAMYLCASSFGGGTEAFFGQGTRLTVV.

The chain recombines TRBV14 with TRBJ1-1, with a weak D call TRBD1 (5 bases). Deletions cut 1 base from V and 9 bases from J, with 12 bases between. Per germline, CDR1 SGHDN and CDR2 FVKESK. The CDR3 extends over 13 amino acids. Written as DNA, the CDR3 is TGTGCCAGCAGCCAAGTCTCCAGGGCTCAAGCTTTCTTT. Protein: CASSQVSRAQAFF. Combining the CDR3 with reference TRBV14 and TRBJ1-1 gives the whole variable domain EAGVTQFPSHSVIEKGQTVTLRCDPISGHDNLYWYRRVMGKEIKFLLHFVKESKQDESGMPNNRFLAERTGGTYSTLKVQPAELEDSGVYFCASSQVSRAQAFFGQGTRLTVV.

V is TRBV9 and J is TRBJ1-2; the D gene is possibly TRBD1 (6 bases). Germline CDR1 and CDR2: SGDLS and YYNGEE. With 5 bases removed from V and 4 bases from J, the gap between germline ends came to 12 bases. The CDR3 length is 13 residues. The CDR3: CASSDDRLYGYTF. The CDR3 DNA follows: TGTGCCAGCAGTGATGACAGGCTCTATGGCTACACCTTC.

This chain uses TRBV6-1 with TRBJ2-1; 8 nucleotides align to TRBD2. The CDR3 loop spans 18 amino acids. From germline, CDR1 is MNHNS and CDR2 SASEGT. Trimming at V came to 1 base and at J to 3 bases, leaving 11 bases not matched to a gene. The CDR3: CASSEVVVAGSVYNEQFF. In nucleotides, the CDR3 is TGTGCCAGCAGTGAAGTGGTGGTAGCGGGGTCTGTCTACAATGAGCAGTTCTTC.

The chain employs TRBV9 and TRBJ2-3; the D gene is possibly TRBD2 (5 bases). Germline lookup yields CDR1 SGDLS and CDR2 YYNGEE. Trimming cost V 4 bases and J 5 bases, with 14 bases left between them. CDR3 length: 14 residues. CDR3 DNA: TGTGCCAGCAGCTGGGCGGGTCCCGAAGATACGCAGTATTTT. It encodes CASSWAGPEDTQYF.

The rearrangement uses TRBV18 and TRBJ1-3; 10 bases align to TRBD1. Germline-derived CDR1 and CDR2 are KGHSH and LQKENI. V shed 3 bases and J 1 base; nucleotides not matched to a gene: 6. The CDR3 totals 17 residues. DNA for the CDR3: TGTGCCAGCTCACCGAGACCGGGACAGGGGTCTGGAAACACCATATATTTT. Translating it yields CASSPRPGQGSGNTIYF.

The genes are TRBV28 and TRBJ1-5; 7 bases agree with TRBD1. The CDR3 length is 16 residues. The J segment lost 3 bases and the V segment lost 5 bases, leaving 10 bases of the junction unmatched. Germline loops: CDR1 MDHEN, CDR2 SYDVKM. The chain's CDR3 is CASSDDRVTPNQPQHF. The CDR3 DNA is TGTGCCAGCAGTGACGACAGGGTGACCCCCAATCAGCCCCAGCATTTT. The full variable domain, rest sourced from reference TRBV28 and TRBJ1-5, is DVKVTQSSRYLVKRTGEKVFLECVQDMDHENMFWYRQDPGLGLRLIYFSYDVKMKEKGDIPEGYSVSREKKERFSLILESASTNQTSMYLCASSDDRVTPNQPQHFGDGTRLSIL.